This T cell receptor beta chain was found in a study of shared clonotypes between healthy human individuals. The study's findings and limits: Estimated richness was generally greater in naive than memory subsets.

Only in-frame clones appear in the TCRdb table, and some are missing; sequencing was by immunoSEQ multiplex PCR. Here the sample spans 660,000 or so clones, approximately 96% being singletons. Germline V gene data show CDR1 as SNHLY and CDR2 as FYNNEI. The CDR3 loop spans 15 amino acids. V lost 4 bases and J 0 bases, leaving 10 bases between the germline ends. To note about this clone: What it binds is unknown.

CD45RO-negative cells were positively selected for CCR7, leaving out terminally differentiated effector memory CD45RA+ cells. This TCR derives from a woman in her twenties or thirties in good health. The specimen sequenced was naive CD8+ T cells sorted from blood. The V call is TRBV2, the J call TRBJ2-1; unclear D gene. The CDR3 sequence is CASSALASSYNEQFF. In nucleotides, the CDR3 is TGTGCCAGCAGTGCGCTGGCTAGCTCCTACAATGAGCAGTTCTTC.